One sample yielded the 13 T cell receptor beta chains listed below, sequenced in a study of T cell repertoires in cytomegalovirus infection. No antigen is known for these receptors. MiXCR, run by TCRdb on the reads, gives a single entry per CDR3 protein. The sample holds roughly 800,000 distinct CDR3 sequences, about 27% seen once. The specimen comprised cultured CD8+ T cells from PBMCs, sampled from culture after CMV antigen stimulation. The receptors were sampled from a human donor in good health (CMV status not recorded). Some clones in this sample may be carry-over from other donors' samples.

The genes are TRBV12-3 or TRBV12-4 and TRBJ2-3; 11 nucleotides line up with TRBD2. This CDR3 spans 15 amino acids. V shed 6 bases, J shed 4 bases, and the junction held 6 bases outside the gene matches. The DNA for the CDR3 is TGTGCCAGCAGACTAGCGGGGGCGGTGGCAGATACGCAGTATTTT. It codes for CASRLAGAVADTQYF.

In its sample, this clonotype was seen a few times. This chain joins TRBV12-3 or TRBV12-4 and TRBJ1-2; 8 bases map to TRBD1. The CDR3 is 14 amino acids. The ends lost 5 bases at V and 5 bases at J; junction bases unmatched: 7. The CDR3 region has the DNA TGTGCCAGCAGTCCCCGGGACAGGTGGTATGGCTACACCTTC. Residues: CASSPRDRWYGYTF.

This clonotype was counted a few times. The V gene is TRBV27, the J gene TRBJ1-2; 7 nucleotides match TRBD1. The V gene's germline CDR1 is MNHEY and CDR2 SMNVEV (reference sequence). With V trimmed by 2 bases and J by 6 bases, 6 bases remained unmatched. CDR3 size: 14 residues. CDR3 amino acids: CASSLGRTGDGYTF. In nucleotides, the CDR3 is TGTGCCAGCAGTTTAGGACGGACAGGAGATGGCTACACCTTC.

CDR3 loop: CASSYEGYEQFF. Here the CDR3 DNA reads TGTGCCAGCAGTTACGAGGGCTATGAGCAGTTCTTC. This rearrangement joins TRBV6-6 to TRBJ2-1, with a tentative D call TRBD2 (5 bases). Trimming cost V 2 bases and J 8 bases, with 7 bases left between them. Germline assignment: CDR1 MNHNY and CDR2 SVGAGI (reference sequence). The CDR3 spans 12 residues.

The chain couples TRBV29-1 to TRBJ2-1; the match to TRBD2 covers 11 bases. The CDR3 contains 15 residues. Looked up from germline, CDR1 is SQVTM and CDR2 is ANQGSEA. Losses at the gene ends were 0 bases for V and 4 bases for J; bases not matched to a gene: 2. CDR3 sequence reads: CSVEETSGIYNEQFF. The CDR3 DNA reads TGCAGCGTTGAAGAGACTAGCGGGATTTACAATGAGCAGTTCTTC.

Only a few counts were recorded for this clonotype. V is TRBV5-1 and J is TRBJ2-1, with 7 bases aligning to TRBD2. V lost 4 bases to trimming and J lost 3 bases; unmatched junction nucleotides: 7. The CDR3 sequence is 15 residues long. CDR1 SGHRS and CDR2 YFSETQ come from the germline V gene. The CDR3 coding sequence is TGCGCCAGCAGCGTCTCCCCGGGGGGCTACAATGAGCAGTTCTTC. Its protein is CASSVSPGGYNEQFF.

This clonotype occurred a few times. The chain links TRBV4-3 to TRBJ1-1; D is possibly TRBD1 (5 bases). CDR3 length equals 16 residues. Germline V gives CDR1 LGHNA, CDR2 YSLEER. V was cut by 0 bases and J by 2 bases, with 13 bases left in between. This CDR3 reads CASSQDLRTTNTEAFF. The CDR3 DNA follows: TGCGCCAGCAGCCAAGATCTTCGGACAACAAACACTGAAGCTTTCTTT.

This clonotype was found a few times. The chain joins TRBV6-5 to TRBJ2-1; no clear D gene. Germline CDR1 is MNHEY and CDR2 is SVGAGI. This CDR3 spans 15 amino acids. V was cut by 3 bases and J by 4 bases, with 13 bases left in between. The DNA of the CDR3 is TGTGCCAGCAGTTATTTAGGGCCCCTGTACAATGAGCAGTTCTTC. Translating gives CASSYLGPLYNEQFF.

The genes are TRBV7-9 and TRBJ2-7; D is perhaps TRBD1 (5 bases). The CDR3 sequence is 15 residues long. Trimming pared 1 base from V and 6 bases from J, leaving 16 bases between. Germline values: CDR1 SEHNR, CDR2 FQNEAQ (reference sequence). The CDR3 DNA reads TGTGCCAGCAGCTTAGTTTCCGGACATTCGGGCGAGCAGTACTTC. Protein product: CASSLVSGHSGEQYF.

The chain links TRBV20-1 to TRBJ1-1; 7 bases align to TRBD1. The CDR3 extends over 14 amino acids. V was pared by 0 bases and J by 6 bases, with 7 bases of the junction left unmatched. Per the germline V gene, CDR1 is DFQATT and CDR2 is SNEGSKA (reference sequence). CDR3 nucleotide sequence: TGCAGTGCTAGAGATCGGACAGGACTACCTGAAGCTTTCTTT. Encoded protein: CSARDRTGLPEAFF.

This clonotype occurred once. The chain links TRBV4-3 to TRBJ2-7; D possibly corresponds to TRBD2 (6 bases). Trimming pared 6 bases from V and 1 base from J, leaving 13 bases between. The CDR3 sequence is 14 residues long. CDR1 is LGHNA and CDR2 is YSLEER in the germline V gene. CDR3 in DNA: TGCGCCAGCAGTCTAGGGGAGGTGTCCTACGAGCAGTACTTC. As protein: CASSLGEVSYEQYF.

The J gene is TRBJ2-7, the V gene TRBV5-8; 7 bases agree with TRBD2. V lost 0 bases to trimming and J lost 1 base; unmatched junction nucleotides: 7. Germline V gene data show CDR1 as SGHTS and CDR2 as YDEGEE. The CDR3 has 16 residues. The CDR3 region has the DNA TGTGCCAGCAGCTTGGCCCGACTCGGGGGGTCCTACGAGCAGTACTTC. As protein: CASSLARLGGSYEQYF.

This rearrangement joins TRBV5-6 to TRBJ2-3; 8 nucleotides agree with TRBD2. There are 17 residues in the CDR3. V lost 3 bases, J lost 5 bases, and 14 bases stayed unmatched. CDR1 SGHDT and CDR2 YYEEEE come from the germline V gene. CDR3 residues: CASSSDEAGDIGDTQYF. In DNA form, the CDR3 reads TGTGCCAGCAGCTCCGATGAAGCGGGGGACATAGGAGATACGCAGTATTTT. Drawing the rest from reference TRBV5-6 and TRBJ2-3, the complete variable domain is DAGVTQSPTHLIKTRGQQVTLRCSPKSGHDTVSWYQQALGQGPQFIFQYYEEEERQRGNFPDRFSGHQFPNYSSELNVNALLLGDSALYLCASSSDEAGDIGDTQYFGPGTRLTVL.